This T cell receptor (beta chain) was identified during a study of blood T cell repertoires in COVID-19. Study-wide background: The cDNA or gDNA used as material had been derived from T cells, B-cell-depleted T cells, or PBMCs.

The CDR3 extends over 14 amino acids. Germline CDR1 and CDR2: MNHEY and SVGEGT. Trimming removed 5 bases from V and 7 bases from J; junction bases left unmatched: 11. TCRdb's copy holds only in-frame clones and misses some; the assay was immunoSEQ multiplex PCR. The table has 110,000 to 150,000 clones, around 84% seen once. Sequenced input: peripheral blood. The V and J genes are TRBV6-2 or TRBV6-3 and TRBJ2-7; 7 bases are a match to TRBD1. The TCR was taken from a woman aged 45-60 years with acute or convalescent COVID-19. The CDR3 bases are TGTGCCAGCAGTACAGGGGACAGACGTCGGGAGCAGTACTTC. Residues: CASSTGDRRREQYF.